These 19 T cell receptor beta chains were sequenced from one sample in a study of EBV T-cell therapy then PD-1 blockade in nasopharyngeal carcinoma. The treatment was: AdE1-LMPpoly-expanded autologous EBV-specific T-cell therapy followed by anti-PD-1 nivolumab. TCRdb's copy holds only in-frame clones and misses some; the assay was immunoSEQ multiplex PCR. Here the sample spans 20,000 or so clones, approximately 84% being singletons. Antigens of these TCRs are unknown. Sequences were derived from CD8+ T cells from blood, sampled between days 30 and 35 from a patient whose treatment included autologous EBV-specific T cells and nivolumab. These receptors originate from a middle-aged man with nasopharyngeal carcinoma.

V and J are TRBV16 and TRBJ1-5, with D maybe TRBD1 (5 bases). Looked up from germline, CDR1 is KGHSY and CDR2 is FQNENV. CDR3 size: 16 residues. Trimming left V 5 bases short and J 0 bases short, with 14 bases between. CDR3 protein: CASSWSGTNSNQPQHF. CDR3 in DNA: TGTGCCAGCAGCTGGTCAGGGACTAATAGCAATCAGCCCCAGCATTTT. The variable domain in full, with the rest retrieved from reference TRBV16 and TRBJ1-5, is GEEVAQTPKHLVRGEGQKAKLYCAPIKGHSYVFWYQQVLKNEFKFLISFQNENVFDETGMPKERFSAKCLPNSPCSLEIQATKLEDSAVYFCASSWSGTNSNQPQHFGDGTRLSIL.

The chain couples TRBV7-9 to TRBJ1-2; D is possibly TRBD1 (5 bases). This CDR3 is 14 amino acids long. V gave up 1 base and J gave up 4 bases, with 10 bases separating them. Germline CDR1 and CDR2: SEHNR and FQNEAQ (reference sequence). The CDR3 protein is CASSLDPDIYGYTF. CDR3 sequence (DNA): TGTGCCAGCAGCTTAGACCCGGACATCTATGGCTACACCTTC.

V and J are TRBV10-3 and TRBJ1-5, with 8 bases lining up with TRBD1. CDR3 length: 17 amino acids. Germline assignment: CDR1 ENHRY and CDR2 SYGVKD. V trimming: 2 bases; J trimming: 5 bases; junction bases outside the gene matches: 11. The CDR3 sequence is CAISEGLGTGGYQPQHF. CDR3 nucleotides: TGTGCCATCAGTGAGGGACTGGGGACAGGCGGATATCAGCCCCAGCATTTT.

The V gene is TRBV11-2, the J gene TRBJ2-2, with 15 bases aligning to TRBD2. J lost 6 bases, V lost 7 bases, and 9 bases had no gene match. The germline CDR1 and CDR2 sequences are SGHAT and FQNNGV. The CDR3 spans 17 residues. CDR3 protein: CASTYGLAGGPAGELFF. The CDR3 DNA reads as TGTGCCAGCACCTACGGACTAGCGGGGGGGCCAGCCGGGGAGCTGTTTTTT.

The V gene is TRBV4-1, the J gene TRBJ1-5; D is uncertain. Germline CDR1 and CDR2: MGHRA and YSYEKL. This CDR3 is 15 amino acids long. V shed 0 bases and J shed 9 bases, with 15 bases lying between them. CDR3 coding DNA: TGCGCCAGCAGCCAAGATATATCAGGCTCTCGGCCCCAGCATTTT. It encodes CASSQDISGSRPQHF.

J is TRBJ2-1 and V is TRBV6-2 or TRBV6-3; D might be TRBD1 or TRBD2, each matching 6 bases. Trimming removed 2 bases from V and 4 bases from J, with 12 bases in between. From germline, CDR1 is MNHEY and CDR2 SVGEGT. This CDR3 comprises 15 residues. The CDR3 spells CASSYTEGVYNEQFF. CDR3 bases: TGTGCCAGCAGTTACACGGAGGGGGTTTACAATGAGCAGTTCTTC.

CDR3 in amino acids: CASSPTRTDTQYF. Here the CDR3 DNA reads TGTGCCAGCAGCCCCACTAGGACAGATACGCAGTATTTT. The rearrangement uses TRBV7-6 and TRBJ2-3; maybe TRBD2 (5 bases). V lost 5 bases, J lost 3 bases, and 9 bases lay in between. The CDR3 extends over 13 amino acids. Germline V gives CDR1 SGHVS, CDR2 FNYEAQ.

J is TRBJ1-6 and V is TRBV4-3; D is unresolved. Trimming removed 4 bases at V and 6 bases at J, with 7 bases between. Germline lookup yields CDR1 LGHNA and CDR2 YSLEER. The CDR3 totals 13 residues. The CDR3 spells CASSRVFNSPLHF. DNA of the CDR3: TGCGCCAGCAGCCGGGTCTTTAATTCACCCCTCCACTTT.

This sequence joins TRBV7-9 and TRBJ1-1, with D unresolved. V lost 0 bases and J lost 11, with 10 bases in between. This CDR3 has 12 amino acids. Germline CDR1 and CDR2: SEHNR and FQNEAQ (reference sequence). Here the CDR3 reads CASSLAGLDAFF. The CDR3 region has the DNA TGTGCCAGCAGCTTAGCGGGTTTGGATGCTTTCTTT.

A single count supports this clone. This chain connects TRBV4-3 to TRBJ2-1; 10 bases line up with TRBD2. CDR1 and CDR2 from the germline V gene are LGHNA and YSLEER. The CDR3 has 17 amino acids. With V trimmed by 0 bases and J by 8 bases, 10 bases remained unmatched. The CDR3 loop is CASSQDAPSGGAHEQFF. Written as DNA, the CDR3 is TGCGCCAGCAGCCAAGATGCCCCCAGCGGGGGGGCCCATGAGCAGTTCTTC.

A single count supports this clone. Additional DNA sequences in this sample encode the identical CDR3. The chain has TRBV9 and TRBJ2-7; the D gene is possibly TRBD2 (5 bases). V shed 2 bases and J shed 2 bases, with 11 bases lying between them. CDR1 is SGDLS and CDR2 is YYNGEE in the germline V gene. The CDR3 loop spans 14 amino acids. CDR3 region: CASSVRDSPYEQYF. DNA for the CDR3: TGTGCCAGCAGCGTCCGGGATAGCCCCTACGAGCAGTACTTC.

This chain links TRBV6-5 with TRBJ2-7; 9 bases line up with TRBD1. The CDR3 has 14 amino acids. Germline V lookup: CDR1 MNHEY, CDR2 SVGAGI. The junction had 7 bases not matched to a gene; V was cut back by 5 bases and J by 5 bases. CDR3 bases: TGTGCCAGCAGTAATGGGGACAGGGTTCACGAGCAGTACTTC. Protein product: CASSNGDRVHEQYF.

The chain uses TRBV4-3 and TRBJ2-2, with D uncertain. Germline V gene sequence: CDR1 LGHNA, CDR2 YSLEER. Trimming took 0 bases from V and 0 from J, leaving 11 bases between them. The CDR3 has 17 amino acids. The CDR3 coding sequence is TGCGCCAGCAGCCAAGATTCCCCGGGTGCGAACACCGGGGAGCTGTTTTTT. It codes for CASSQDSPGANTGELFF.

The chain has TRBV5-5 and TRBJ2-2, with 13 bases fitting TRBD2. CDR3 length: 17 amino acids. The V and J ends lost 5 bases and 7 bases, in that order; junction bases with no gene match: 11. CDR1 is SGHKS, CDR2 YYEKEE, per germline (reference sequence). The CDR3: CASREDRGLAGIGELFF. CDR3 in DNA: TGTGCCAGCAGGGAGGATAGGGGACTAGCGGGGATCGGGGAGCTGTTTTTT.

V gene TRBV2 combines with J gene TRBJ2-2, with D perhaps TRBD2 (6 bases). V was trimmed by 3 bases and J by 3 bases, leaving 11 bases between them. Germline-derived CDR1 and CDR2 are SNHLY and FYNNEI. This CDR3 has 15 amino acids. Written as DNA, the CDR3 is TGTGCCAGCAGTGAGGAGGGGCTTTACACCGGGGAGCTGTTTTTT. Amino acids: CASSEEGLYTGELFF.

The V call is TRBV13, the J call TRBJ2-5, with 7 bases fitting TRBD1. CDR3 length: 15 residues. Germline V gives CDR1 PRHDT, CDR2 FYEKMQ (reference sequence). V shed 5 bases, J shed 5 bases, and the junction held 11 bases outside the gene matches. This chain's CDR3 is CASSPHRDRRETQYF. For the CDR3, the DNA is TGTGCCAGCAGCCCACACCGGGACAGAAGGGAGACCCAGTACTTC.

The rearrangement uses TRBV5-4 and TRBJ1-3; D is possibly TRBD1 (5 bases). Trimming removed 1 base from V and 2 bases from J, with 7 bases in between. The germline gives CDR1 SGHNT, CDR2 YYREEE (reference sequence). This CDR3 contains 14 residues. The CDR3 coding sequence is TGTGCCAGCAGCTTGTCAGGGACTGGAAACACCATATATTTT. Protein: CASSLSGTGNTIYF.

The rearrangement joins TRBV6-5 to TRBJ1-2; a weak D match, TRBD1 (5 bases). CDR3 length equals 16 residues. The germline V gene encodes CDR1 MNHEY and CDR2 SVGAGI. V lost 0 bases and J 5 bases, leaving 16 bases between the germline ends. The CDR3 DNA follows: TGTGCCAGCAGTTACTCGCGGGACCCCCTGCGGTATGGCTACACCTTC. Translation gives CASSYSRDPLRYGYTF.

The rearrangement uses TRBV4-3 and TRBJ2-7, with TRBD2 matching over 9 bases. V shed 0 bases, J shed 3 bases, and the junction held 6 bases outside the gene matches. Germline lookup yields CDR1 LGHNA and CDR2 YSLEER. The CDR3 contains 16 residues. The CDR3 reads CASSQEPSGDFYEQYF. CDR3 sequence (DNA): TGCGCCAGCAGCCAAGAGCCTAGCGGGGACTTCTACGAGCAGTACTTC.